This T cell receptor beta chain came from a study of PD-L1 blockade in urothelial cancer. Study context: Males with urothelial cancer arising in the bladder constituted most of the 29 patients. Blood samples contained a median about 150,000 T cells.

The study's findings and limits: A pretreatment blood TCR clonality that fell below the median predicted better progression-free and overall survival.

Every PCR received spiked-in synthetic TCR analog templates. Data came from immunoSEQ multiplex PCR; TCRdb stores just in-frame clones and leaves some out. Here the sample spans around 100,000 clones, over 80% being singletons. Turning to this clone: As yet, its antigen is unknown.

Trimming pared 0 bases from V and 4 bases from J, leaving 9 bases between. The CDR3 is 15 amino acids. CDR1 and CDR2 from the germline V gene are SGHTA and FQGTGA. The source material was PBMCs, sampled around atezolizumab (anti-PD-L1) treatment. V is TRBV7-3 and J is TRBJ2-2, with D perhaps TRBD2 (5 bases). The sequence derives from a woman aged 80 or over with urothelial cancer. The CDR3 loop reads CASSLTGVITGELFF. The CDR3 nucleotides read TGTGCCAGCAGCTTAACGGGAGTCATCACCGGGGAGCTGTTTTTT.